This T cell receptor (beta chain) was retrieved from a study of blood T cell repertoires in COVID-19. The wider study: From the United States, Italy and Spain came samples of acute and convalescent COVID-19.

The CDR3 sequence is 16 residues long. Germline V gene data show CDR1 as SGHVS and CDR2 as FQNEAQ. V was clipped by 5 bases and J by 3 bases; unmatched bases: 8. Profiled with immunoSEQ multiplex PCR; TCRdb holds only in-frame clones, not every one. The sample yields some 220,000 clones, 85% to 90% seen once. This study enrolled people aged roughly 18 to 90 from 20 to 25 US geographic areas. The sequenced material came from PBMCs or T cells enriched from blood (not recorded which). The chain joins TRBV7-8 to TRBJ2-4; 9 bases fit TRBD1. This TCR was sampled from a woman in her forties or fifties in a cohort exposed to, infected with or recovered from COVID-19 (not recorded which). This CDR3 is CASSARQGVVKNIQYF. CDR3 nucleotide sequence: TGTGCCAGCAGCGCCCGACAGGGGGTGGTCAAAAACATTCAGTACTTC.